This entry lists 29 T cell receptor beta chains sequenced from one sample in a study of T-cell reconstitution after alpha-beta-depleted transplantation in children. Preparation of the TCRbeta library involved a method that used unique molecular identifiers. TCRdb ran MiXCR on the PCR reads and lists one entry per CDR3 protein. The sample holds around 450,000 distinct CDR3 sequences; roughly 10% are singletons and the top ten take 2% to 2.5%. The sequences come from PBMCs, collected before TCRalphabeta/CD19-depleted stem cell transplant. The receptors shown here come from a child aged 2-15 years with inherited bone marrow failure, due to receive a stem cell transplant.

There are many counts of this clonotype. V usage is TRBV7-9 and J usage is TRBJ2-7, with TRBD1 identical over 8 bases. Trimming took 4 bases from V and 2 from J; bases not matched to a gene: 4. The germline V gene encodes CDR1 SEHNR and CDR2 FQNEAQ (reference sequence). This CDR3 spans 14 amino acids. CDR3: CASSSQGAPYEQYF. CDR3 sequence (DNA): TGTGCCAGCAGCTCCCAGGGGGCCCCCTACGAGCAGTACTTC.

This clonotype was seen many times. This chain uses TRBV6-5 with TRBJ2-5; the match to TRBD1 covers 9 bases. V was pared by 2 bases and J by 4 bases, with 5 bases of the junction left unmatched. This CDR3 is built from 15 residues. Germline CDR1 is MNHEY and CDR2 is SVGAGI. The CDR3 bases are TGTGCCAGCAGTTACCGGGACAGGGAAGGAGAGACCCAGTACTTC. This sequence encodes CASSYRDREGETQYF.

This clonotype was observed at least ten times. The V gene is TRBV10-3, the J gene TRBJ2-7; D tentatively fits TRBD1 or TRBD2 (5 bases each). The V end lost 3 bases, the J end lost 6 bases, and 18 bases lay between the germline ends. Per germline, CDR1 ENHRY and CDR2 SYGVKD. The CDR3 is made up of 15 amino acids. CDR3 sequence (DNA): TGTGCCATCAGTGACCTATTACGAGGGGTGAGCGAGCAGTACTTC. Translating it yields CAISDLLRGVSEQYF.

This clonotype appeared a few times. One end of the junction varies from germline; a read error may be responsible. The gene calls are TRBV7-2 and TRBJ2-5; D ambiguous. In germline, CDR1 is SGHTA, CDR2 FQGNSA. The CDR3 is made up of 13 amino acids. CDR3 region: CASSWVEQGTQYF. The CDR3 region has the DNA TGTGCCAGCAGCTGGGTGGAACAAGGGACCCAGTACTTC. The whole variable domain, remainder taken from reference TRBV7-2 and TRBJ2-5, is GAGVSQSPSNKVTEKGKDVELRCDPISGHTALYWYRQSLGQGLEFLIYFQGNSAPDKSGLPSDRFSAERTGGSVSTLTIQRTQQEDSAVYLCASSWVEQGTQYFGPGTRLLVL.

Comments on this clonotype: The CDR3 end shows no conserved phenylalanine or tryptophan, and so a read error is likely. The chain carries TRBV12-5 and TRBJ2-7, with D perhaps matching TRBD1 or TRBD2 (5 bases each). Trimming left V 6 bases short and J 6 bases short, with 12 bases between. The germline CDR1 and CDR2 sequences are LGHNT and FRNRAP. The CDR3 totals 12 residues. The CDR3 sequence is CASGPVGREQYI. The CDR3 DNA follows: TGTGCTAGTGGCCCGGTGGGACGCGAGCAGTACATC.

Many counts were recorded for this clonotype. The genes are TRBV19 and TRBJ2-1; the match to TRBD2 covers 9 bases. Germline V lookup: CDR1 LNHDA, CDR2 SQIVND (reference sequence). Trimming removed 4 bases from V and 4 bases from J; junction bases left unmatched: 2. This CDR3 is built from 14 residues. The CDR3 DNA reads TGTGCCAGTAGTAGTCTAGCGGGGTACAATGAGCAGTTCTTC. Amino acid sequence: CASSSLAGYNEQFF.

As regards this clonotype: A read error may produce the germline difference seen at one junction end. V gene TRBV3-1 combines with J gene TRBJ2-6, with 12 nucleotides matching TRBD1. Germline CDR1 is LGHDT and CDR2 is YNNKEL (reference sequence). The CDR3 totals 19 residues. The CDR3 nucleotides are TGTACCAGCAGCTATCCCGGGACAGGGGGCGGCTCTGGGGCCAACGTCCTGACTTTC. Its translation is CTSSYPGTGGGSGANVLTF.

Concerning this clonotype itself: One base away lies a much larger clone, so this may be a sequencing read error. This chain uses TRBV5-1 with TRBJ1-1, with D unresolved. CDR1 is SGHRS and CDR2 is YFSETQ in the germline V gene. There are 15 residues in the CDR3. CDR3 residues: CASILLERADTEAFF. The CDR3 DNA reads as TGCGCCAGCATCTTGTTGGAGAGGGCGGACACTGAAGCTTTCTTT. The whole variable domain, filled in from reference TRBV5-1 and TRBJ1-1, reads KAGVTQTPRYLIKTRGQQVTLSCSPISGHRSVSWYQQTPGQGLQFLFEYFSETQRNKGNFPGRFSGRQFSNSRSEMNVSTLELGDSALYLCASILLERADTEAFFGQGTRLTVV.

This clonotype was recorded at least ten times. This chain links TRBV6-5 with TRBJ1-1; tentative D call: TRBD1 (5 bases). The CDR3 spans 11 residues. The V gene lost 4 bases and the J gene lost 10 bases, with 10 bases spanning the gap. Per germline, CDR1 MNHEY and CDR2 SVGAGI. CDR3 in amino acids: CASSSAGGAFF. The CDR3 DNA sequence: TGTGCCAGCAGTTCGGCTGGGGGAGCTTTCTTT.

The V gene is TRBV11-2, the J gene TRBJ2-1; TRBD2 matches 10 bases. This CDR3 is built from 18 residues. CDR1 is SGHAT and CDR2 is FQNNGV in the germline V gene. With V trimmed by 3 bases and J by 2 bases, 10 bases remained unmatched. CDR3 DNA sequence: TGTGCCAGCAGCTTTCTGCCCCCGGGACTAGCGCCCTACAATGAGCAGTTCTTC. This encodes CASSFLPPGLAPYNEQFF.

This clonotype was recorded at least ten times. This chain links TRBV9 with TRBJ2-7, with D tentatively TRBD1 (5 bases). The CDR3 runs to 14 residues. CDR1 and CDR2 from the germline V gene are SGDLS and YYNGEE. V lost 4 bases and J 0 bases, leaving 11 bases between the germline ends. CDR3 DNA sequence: TGTGCCAGCAGCCAGACAGACGTCTCCTACGAGCAGTACTTC. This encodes CASSQTDVSYEQYF.

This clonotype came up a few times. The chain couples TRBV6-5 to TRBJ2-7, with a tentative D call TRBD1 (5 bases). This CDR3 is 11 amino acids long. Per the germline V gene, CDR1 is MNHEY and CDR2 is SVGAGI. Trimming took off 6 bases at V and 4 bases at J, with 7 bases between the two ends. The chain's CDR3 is CASRGVYEQYF. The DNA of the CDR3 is TGTGCCAGCAGAGGGGTGTACGAGCAGTACTTC.

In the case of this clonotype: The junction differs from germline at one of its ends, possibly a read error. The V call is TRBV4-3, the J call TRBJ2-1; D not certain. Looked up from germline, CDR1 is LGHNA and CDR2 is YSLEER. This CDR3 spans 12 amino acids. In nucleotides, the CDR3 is TGCCCCAGCAGCCAAGGCTACAATGAGCAGTTCTTC. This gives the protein CPSSQGYNEQFF.

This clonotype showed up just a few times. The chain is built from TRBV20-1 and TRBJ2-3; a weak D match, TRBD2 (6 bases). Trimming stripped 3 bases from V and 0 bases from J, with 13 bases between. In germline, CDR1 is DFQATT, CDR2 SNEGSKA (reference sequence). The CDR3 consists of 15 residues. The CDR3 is CSAREAGISTDTQYF. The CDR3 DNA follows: TGCAGTGCTAGGGAAGCGGGCATCAGCACAGATACGCAGTATTTT.

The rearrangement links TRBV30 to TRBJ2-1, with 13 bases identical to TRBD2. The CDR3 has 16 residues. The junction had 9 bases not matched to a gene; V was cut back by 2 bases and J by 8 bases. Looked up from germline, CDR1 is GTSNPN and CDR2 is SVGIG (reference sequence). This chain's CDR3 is CAWSPWTSGSRDEQFF. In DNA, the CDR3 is TGTGCCTGGAGTCCTTGGACTAGCGGGAGTCGCGATGAGCAGTTCTTC.

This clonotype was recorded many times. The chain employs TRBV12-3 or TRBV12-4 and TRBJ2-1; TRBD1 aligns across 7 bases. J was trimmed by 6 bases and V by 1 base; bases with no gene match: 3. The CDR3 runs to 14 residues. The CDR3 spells CASSLGQGINEQFF. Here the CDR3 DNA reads TGTGCCAGCAGTTTAGGACAGGGTATCAATGAGCAGTTCTTC.

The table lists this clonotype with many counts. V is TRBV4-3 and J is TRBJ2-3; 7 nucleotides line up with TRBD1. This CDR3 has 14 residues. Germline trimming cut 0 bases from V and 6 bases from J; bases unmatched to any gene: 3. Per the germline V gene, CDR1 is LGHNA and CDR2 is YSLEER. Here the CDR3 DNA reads TGCGCCAGCAGCCAAGAGCGCAGGGGGGATACGCAGTATTTT. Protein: CASSQERRGDTQYF.

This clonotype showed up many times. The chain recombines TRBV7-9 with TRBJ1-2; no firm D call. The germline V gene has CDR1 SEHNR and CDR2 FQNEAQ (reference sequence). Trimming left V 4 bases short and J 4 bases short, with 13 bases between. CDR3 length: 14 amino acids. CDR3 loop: CASSWRTDIYGYTF. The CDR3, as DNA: TGTGCCAGCAGCTGGCGGACTGACATCTATGGCTACACCTTC.

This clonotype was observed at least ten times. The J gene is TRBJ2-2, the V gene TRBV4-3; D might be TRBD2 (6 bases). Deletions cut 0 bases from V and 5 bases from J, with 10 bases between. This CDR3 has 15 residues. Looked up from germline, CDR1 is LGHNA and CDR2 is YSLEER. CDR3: CASSQEGGWTGELFF. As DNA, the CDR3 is TGCGCCAGCAGCCAAGAGGGGGGTTGGACCGGGGAGCTGTTTTTT.

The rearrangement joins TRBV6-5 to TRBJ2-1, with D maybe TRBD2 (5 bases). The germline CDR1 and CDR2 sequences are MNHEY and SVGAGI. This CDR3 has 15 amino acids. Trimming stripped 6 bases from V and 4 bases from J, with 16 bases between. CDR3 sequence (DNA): TGTGCCAGCAGAATAGGAGCGGTCCCTTACAATGAGCAGTTCTTC. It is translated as CASRIGAVPYNEQFF.

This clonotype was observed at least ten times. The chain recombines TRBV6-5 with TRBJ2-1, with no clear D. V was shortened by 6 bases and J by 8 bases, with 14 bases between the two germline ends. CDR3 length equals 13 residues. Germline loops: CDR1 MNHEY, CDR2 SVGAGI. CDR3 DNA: TGTGCCAGCAGCTATGAACAGCACGATGAGCAGTTCTTC. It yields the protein CASSYEQHDEQFF.

The CDR3 spells CASSLLRGPNYGYTF. The CDR3 region has the DNA TGTGCCAGCAGTCTGCTCAGGGGCCCAAACTATGGCTACACCTTC. The chain carries TRBV28 and TRBJ1-2; the D gene is possibly TRBD1 (6 bases). CDR1 is MDHEN and CDR2 is SYDVKM in the germline V gene. Deletions cut 5 bases from V and 2 bases from J, with 15 bases between. The CDR3 length is 15 residues.

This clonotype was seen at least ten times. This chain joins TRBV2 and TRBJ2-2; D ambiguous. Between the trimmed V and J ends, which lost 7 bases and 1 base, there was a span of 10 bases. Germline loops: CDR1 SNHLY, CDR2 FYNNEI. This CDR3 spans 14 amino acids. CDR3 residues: CASNYIMNTGELFF. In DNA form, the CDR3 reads TGTGCCAGCAATTACATCATGAACACCGGGGAGCTGTTTTTT.

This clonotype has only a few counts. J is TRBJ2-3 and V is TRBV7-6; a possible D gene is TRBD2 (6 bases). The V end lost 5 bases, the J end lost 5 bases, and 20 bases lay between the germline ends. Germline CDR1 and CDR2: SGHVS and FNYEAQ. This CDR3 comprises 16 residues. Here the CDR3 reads CASSTGHALEGDTQYF. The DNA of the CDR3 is TGTGCCAGCAGCACCGGACACGCGCTGGAGGGAGATACGCAGTATTTT.

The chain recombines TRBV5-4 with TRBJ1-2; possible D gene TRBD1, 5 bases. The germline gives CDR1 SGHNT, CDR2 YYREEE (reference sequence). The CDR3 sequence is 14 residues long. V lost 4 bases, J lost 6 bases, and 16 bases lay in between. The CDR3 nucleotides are TGTGCCAGCAGCGCTCCCCAGGGTTGGAATGGCTACACCTTC. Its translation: CASSAPQGWNGYTF.

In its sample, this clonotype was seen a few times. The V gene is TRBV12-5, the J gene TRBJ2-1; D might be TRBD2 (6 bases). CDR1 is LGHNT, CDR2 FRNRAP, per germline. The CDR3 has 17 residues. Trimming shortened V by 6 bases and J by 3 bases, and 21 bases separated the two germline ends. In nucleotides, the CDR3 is TGTGCTAGTGGGTCCAGCCCCGGGAGAGGCAACTACAATGAGCAGTTCTTC. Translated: CASGSSPGRGNYNEQFF.

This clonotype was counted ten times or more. The CDR3 sequence: CASSFAAGTYEQYF. The CDR3, as DNA: TGTGCCAGCAGCTTCGCAGCGGGCACCTACGAGCAGTACTTC. The chain recombines TRBV7-2 with TRBJ2-7, with D possibly matching TRBD2 (6 bases). CDR1 is SGHTA, CDR2 FQGNSA, per germline. V lost 3 bases, J lost 2 bases, and 11 bases lay in between. The CDR3 is 14 residues long.

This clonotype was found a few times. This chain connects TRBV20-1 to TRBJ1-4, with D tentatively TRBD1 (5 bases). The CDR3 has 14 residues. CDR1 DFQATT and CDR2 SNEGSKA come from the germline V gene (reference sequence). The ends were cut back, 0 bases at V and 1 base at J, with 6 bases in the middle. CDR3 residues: CSARDRVTNEKLFF. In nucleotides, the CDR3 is TGCAGTGCTAGAGACAGGGTAACTAATGAAAAACTGTTTTTT.

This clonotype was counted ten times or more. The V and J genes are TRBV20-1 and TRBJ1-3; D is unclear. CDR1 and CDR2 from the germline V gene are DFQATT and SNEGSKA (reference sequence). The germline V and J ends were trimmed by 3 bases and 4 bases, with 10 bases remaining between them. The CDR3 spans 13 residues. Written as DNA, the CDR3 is TGCAGTGCTAGTATGGACGCAGGAAACACCATATATTTT. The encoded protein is CSASMDAGNTIYF.